Listed below are T cell receptor beta chains from one sample, sequenced in a study of T cell responses to AZD1222 COVID-19 vaccine. Produced via immunoSEQ multiplex PCR; TCRdb's table is partial and in-frame only. The repertoire has more than 150,000 clones, about 90% of them found once; the top ten carry less than 3%. The material sequenced was peripheral blood, taken on day 0 of MenACWY control vaccination. The source is an adult in good health. Each CDR3 is given with its conserved first and last residue. A D gene is named only where the DNA matches it firmly. Rows may omit the clone size; those that give it use once, few, many or a size class.

cdr3_length	clone_size	v_call	j_call	d_call	cdr3_aa	cdr3_nt
14	once	TRBV28	TRBJ1-2	TRBD1	CASSFGRGDYGYTF	TGTGCCAGCAGTTTTGGCAGGGGGGACTATGGCTACACCTTC
14	-	TRBV25-1	TRBJ2-7	-	CASSVGTTSYEQYF	TGTGCCAGCAGTGTTGGGACAACCTCCTACGAGCAGTACTTC
15	-	TRBV30	TRBJ2-7	-	CAWSLRTSRGYEQYF	TGTGCCTGGAGTCTCCGGACATCCCGTGGCTACGAGCAGTACTTC
14	-	TRBV18	TRBJ2-3	TRBD2	CASSPRGDPDTQYF	TGTGCCAGCTCACCCCGGGGGGACCCAGATACGCAGTATTTT
18	-	TRBV5-7	TRBJ2-6	-	CASGYRQGESSGANVLTF	TGTGCCAGCGGATACCGACAAGGGGAAAGCTCTGGGGCCAACGTCCTGACTTTC
15	once	TRBV25-1	TRBJ2-1	TRBD2	CASSVAGGPRNEQFF	TGTGCCAGCAGTGTTGCGGGGGGGCCCAGAAATGAGCAGTTCTTC
15	-	TRBV5-4	TRBJ1-2	-	CASSSEGSANYGYTF	TGTGCCAGCAGCTCGGAGGGCAGCGCGAACTATGGCTACACCTTC
13	-	TRBV2	TRBJ2-1	-	CASSEDLPIEQFF	TGTGCCAGCAGTGAAGACTTACCAATTGAGCAGTTCTTC
13	-	TRBV7-9	TRBJ1-1	-	CASSLSSDGGAFF	TGTGCCAGCAGCCTATCGAGCGATGGTGGAGCTTTCTTT
13	-	TRBV13	TRBJ1-5	-	CASSSDQNQPQHF	TGTGCCAGCAGCTCCGACCAGAATCAGCCCCAGCATTTT
13	-	TRBV4-3	TRBJ1-2	-	CASSQDTNRGYTF	TGCGCCAGCAGCCAAGATACAAATCGGGGCTACACCTTC
14	few	TRBV4-3	TRBJ2-7	-	CASSQDRAGYEQYF	TGCGCCAGCAGCCAAGATAGGGCAGGCTACGAGCAGTACTTC
15	once	TRBV30	TRBJ2-1	TRBD2	CAWTPGLAGKNEQFF	TGTGCCTGGACCCCCGGCCTAGCGGGGAAGAATGAGCAGTTCTTC
12	-	TRBV19	TRBJ1-1	TRBD1	CASSRSGTGSFF	TGTGCCAGTAGTAGATCCGGGACAGGGTCTTTCTTT
16	-	TRBV14	TRBJ1-4	-	CASSQDLVKTNEKLFF	TGTGCCAGCAGCCAAGATCTGGTCAAGACTAATGAAAAACTGTTTTTT
13	-	TRBV28	TRBJ2-7	TRBD2	CASESGRAYEQYF	TGTGCCAGCGAGAGCGGGAGGGCCTACGAGCAGTACTTC
14	-	TRBV5-1	TRBJ2-7	TRBD1	CASSPDRGGYEQYF	TGCGCCAGCAGCCCCGACAGGGGTGGCTACGAGCAGTACTTC
13	-	TRBV7-9	TRBJ1-2	-	CASSLGINYGYTF	TGTGCCAGCAGCTTAGGAATTAACTATGGCTACACCTTC
14	-	TRBV4-2	TRBJ2-4	-	CASSPGFVENIQYF	TGTGCCAGCAGCCCAGGGTTCGTCGAAAACATTCAGTACTTC
12	-	TRBV28	TRBJ2-7	TRBD2	CASSLLGGEKYF	TGTGCCAGCAGTTTATTGGGGGGGGAGAAGTACTTC
15	-	TRBV14	TRBJ2-7	-	CASSHPGRGSYEQYF	TGTGCCAGCAGCCACCCCGGCAGGGGCTCCTACGAGCAGTACTTC
17	once	TRBV28	TRBJ2-7	TRBD2	CASSPMGLAGGPGEQYF	TGTGCCAGCAGCCCGATGGGACTAGCGGGAGGGCCGGGCGAGCAGTACTTC
16	few	TRBV7-2	TRBJ1-3	-	CASSLGATPSGNTIYF	TGTGCCAGCAGCTTAGGAGCGACACCATCTGGAAACACCATATATTTT
16	-	TRBV30	TRBJ2-3	TRBD2	CAWSAGTSGSRNTQYF	TGTGCCTGGAGTGCTGGGACTAGCGGGAGTAGGAATACGCAGTATTTT
15	-	TRBV4-2	TRBJ1-2	-	CASSQVSGGGYGYTF	TGTGCCAGCAGCCAAGTTTCGGGGGGAGGCTATGGCTACACCTTC
16	-	TRBV24-1	TRBJ1-2	-	CATSYPQGPRNYGYTF	TGTGCCACCAGTTATCCCCAGGGGCCAAGGAACTATGGCTACACCTTC
14	-	TRBV24-1	TRBJ2-5	-	CATSQGGSQETQYF	TGTGCCACCAGCCAAGGCGGGTCCCAAGAGACCCAGTACTTC
15	-	TRBV7-9	TRBJ1-1	TRBD1	CASSSRGLMNTEAFF	TGTGCCAGCAGCTCCAGGGGGCTGATGAACACTGAAGCTTTCTTT
15	-	TRBV3-1/TRBV3-2	TRBJ2-7	-	CASSHKSGGTYEQYF	TGTGCCAGCAGCCACAAGTCCGGGGGCACCTACGAGCAGTACTTC
16	-	TRBV7-9	TRBJ2-7	-	CASSLGSAAISYEQYF	TGTGCCAGCAGCTTAGGGTCCGCGGCCATCTCCTACGAGCAGTACTTC
17	-	TRBV11-2	TRBJ2-7	-	CASSLALRIAGAYEQYF	TGTGCCAGCAGCTTAGCCCTCAGGATAGCAGGGGCCTACGAGCAGTACTTC
15	-	TRBV10-3	TRBJ2-3	TRBD2	CAIRLSGSGADTQYF	TGTGCCATCAGGCTTAGCGGGAGTGGGGCAGATACGCAGTATTTT
14	-	TRBV28	TRBJ2-7	TRBD1	CASSFRDRGYEQYF	TGTGCCAGCAGTTTTAGGGACAGGGGTTACGAGCAGTACTTC
13	few	TRBV24-1	TRBJ2-7	-	CATQAGDNYEQYF	TGTGCCACCCAAGCAGGGGATAACTACGAGCAGTACTTC
17	-	TRBV4-3	TRBJ2-1	TRBD2	CASSQDRSGGAVNEQFF	TGCGCCAGCAGCCAAGATCGGAGCGGGGGGGCTGTGAATGAGCAGTTCTTC
15	-	TRBV7-8	TRBJ1-5	TRBD1	CASSPTGTSNQPQHF	TGTGCCAGCAGCCCGACAGGGACTAGCAATCAGCCCCAGCATTTT
12	-	TRBV3-1/TRBV3-2	TRBJ1-6	-	CASSPENSPLHF	TGTGCCAGCAGCCCGGAGAATTCACCCCTCCACTTT
13	-	TRBV19	TRBJ1-1	-	CASSSRANTEAFF	TGTGCCAGTAGTAGCAGGGCGAACACTGAAGCTTTCTTT
13	-	TRBV18	TRBJ2-2	TRBD1	CASSPDRAGELFF	TGTGCCAGCTCACCAGACAGGGCCGGGGAGCTGTTTTTT
15	-	TRBV5-6	TRBJ2-7	TRBD2	CASHSLGRGADEQYF	TGTGCCAGCCATTCCCTCGGGCGGGGGGCGGACGAGCAGTACTTC
15	-	TRBV10-3	TRBJ2-5	TRBD2	CAISGTSGNQETQYF	TGTGCCATCAGTGGGACTAGCGGGAACCAAGAGACCCAGTACTTC
16	-	TRBV7-2	TRBJ2-3	TRBD2	CASSLLAGGTPDTQYF	TGTGCCAGCAGCTTACTAGCGGGGGGGACCCCCGATACGCAGTATTTT
15	-	TRBV6-5	TRBJ2-3	-	CASSSLGASTDTQYF	TGTGCCAGCAGCTCGCTAGGGGCTAGCACAGATACGCAGTATTTT
14	-	TRBV6-5	TRBJ2-1	-	CASSYNWGRGEQFF	TGTGCCAGCAGTTACAACTGGGGGCGAGGTGAGCAGTTCTTC
12	-	TRBV28	TRBJ1-1	-	CASSSPDREAFF	TGTGCCAGCAGTTCCCCGGACAGAGAAGCTTTCTTT
15	-	TRBV7-2	TRBJ1-1	TRBD1	CASSLATGAYTEAFF	TGTGCCAGCAGCTTAGCGACAGGGGCTTACACTGAAGCTTTCTTT
16	-	TRBV7-2	TRBJ2-3	TRBD1	CASSLRDSRLTDTQYF	TGTGCCAGCAGCCTAAGGGACAGTCGTCTCACAGATACGCAGTATTTT